This TCR beta chain was observed in a study of blood T cell repertoires in COVID-19. The V gene lost 4 bases and the J gene lost 2 bases, with 11 bases spanning the gap. Germline V gives CDR1 SGHNT, CDR2 YYREEE (reference sequence). This CDR3 contains 14 residues. Those enrolled, adults aged roughly 18 to 100 years, came from some 23 US areas. TCRdb keeps only in-frame clones here, not all; method: immunoSEQ multiplex PCR. The sample contains 250,000 to 350,000 clones, roughly nine tenths of which appear only once. This TCR was recovered from a man aged 55 to 70 who had recovered from COVID-19. The material sequenced was PBMCs or T cells enriched from blood (not recorded which). The chain uses TRBV5-4 and TRBJ2-3; maybe TRBD2 (6 bases). CDR3 sequence: CASSTSWNTDTQYF. CDR3 nucleotides: TGTGCCAGCAGCACTAGCTGGAACACAGATACGCAGTATTTT.